The clone carrying this TCR beta chain was seen only a few times. Antigen unknown. The CDR3 runs to 12 residues. CDR1 GTSNPN and CDR2 SVGIG come from the germline V gene (reference sequence). V was clipped by 5 bases and J by 4 bases, with 9 bases between them. The record originates from a study of cytomegalovirus exposure and HLA in healthy donors. General study points: In all likelihood, a cluster of highly shared sequence variants was a sequencing artifact.

PCR employed 60 Vbeta and 13 Jbeta primers. Generated by immunoSEQ multiplex PCR, the TCRdb table keeps only in-frame clones and is missing some. The repertoire holds about 220,000 clones, with over 80% as singletons. The genes are TRBV30 and TRBJ1-5, with D unclear. Sequenced material: PBMCs. This sequence originates from a boy between 2 and 10 years old in good health and CMV-seronegative. DNA for the CDR3: TGTGCCTGGGGGCACCCTAATCAGCCCCAGCATTTT. The encoded protein is CAWGHPNQPQHF.